This T cell receptor beta chain was identified in a study of identical twins. Germline CDR1 and CDR2: DFQATT and SNEGSKA (reference sequence). V was trimmed by 1 base and J by 2 bases, leaving 1 base between them. This CDR3 is built from 11 residues. TCRdb analysed the 5' RACE reads with MiXCR anew, one entry per CDR3 protein. The data show approximately 700,000 distinct CDR3 sequences, 18% seen once. This clonotype appeared many times. These records were also assigned to another study, of T cells expressing NK-cell markers. That paper states: In a handful of donors, dominant NKG2C+ clonotypes were roughly 1.0-8% of CD8+ T cells.

The receptor was isolated from a woman aged 18-35 years in good health. The rearrangement uses TRBV20-1 and TRBJ2-3; D gene uncertain. Material: PBMCs. DNA of the CDR3: TGCAGTGCTAGAGCCACAGATACGCAGTATTTT. It specifies CSARATDTQYF.